The present T cell receptor (beta chain) was sequenced within a study of cytotoxic CD8 clonotypes in ibrutinib-treated CLL. Study as a whole: Each sample contained, on average, roughly 260,000 productive templates and 95,000 or so productive rearrangements.

A remark on this clone: Antigen specificity is unknown.

Assay: immunoSEQ multiplex PCR; the TCRdb copy retains only in-frame clones and omits some. The sample has about 160,000 clones; about 80% are singletons. This CDR3 has 14 amino acids. CDR1 and CDR2 from the germline V gene are MNHEY and SVGAGI. Deletions cut 7 bases from V and 7 bases from J, with 17 bases between. Findings and limits, study-wide: Clonality increased at ibrutinib response, then returned toward baseline at progression.

Cryopreserved PBMCs yielded about 2.1 micrograms of genomic DNA for TCR beta libraries. The chain joins TRBV6-5 to TRBJ1-5; D possibly corresponds to TRBD1 (5 bases). The sequences come from PBMCs, collected after 24 months of ibrutinib treatment. This TCR came from a human donor with chronic lymphocytic leukemia. The CDR3 region has the DNA TGTGCCAGCAACCGGGCCTTGGGGGAACAGCCCCAGCATTTT. This gives the protein CASNRALGEQPQHF.